This is a list of T cell receptor beta chains from one sample in a study of blood T cell repertoires in COVID-19. Sequenced by immunoSEQ multiplex PCR; TCRdb stores in-frame clones only, minus some. The sample has 250,000 to 300,000 clones, approximately 86% seen once. Material for sequencing was peripheral blood. The origin of the receptors is a man in his late teens or twenties with active or convalescent COVID-19. CDR3s include the opening cysteine and the closing phenylalanine or tryptophan. The order of the fields is J gene, CDR3 length, V gene, clone size, D gene, CDR3 protein, CDR3 DNA. A D gene is named only where the DNA matches it firmly. Not all rows give a size; the values are once, few, many and, for expanded clones, a class.

>TRBJ1-6|11|TRBV2|-|-
CASAGYSPLHF
TGTGCCAGCGCAGGGTATTCACCCCTCCACTTT
>TRBJ2-2|14|TRBV6-4|-|TRBD1
CASRLQGDTGELFF
TGTGCCAGCAGATTACAGGGGGACACCGGGGAGCTGTTTTTT
>TRBJ1-1|14|TRBV19|few|-
CASQRRGFNTEAFF
TGTGCCAGTCAACGCAGGGGTTTTAACACTGAAGCTTTCTTT
>TRBJ1-4|14|TRBV9|-|-
CASSVVPDSEKLFF
TGTGCCAGCAGCGTAGTCCCCGATAGCGAAAAACTGTTTTTT
>TRBJ2-3|18|TRBV28|-|-
CASSFGAMRAPNTDTQYF
TGTGCCAGCAGTTTTGGTGCGATGCGGGCCCCAAACACAGATACGCAGTATTTT
>TRBJ2-6|19|TRBV5-1|-|TRBD2
CASSLVGPAGPSGANVLTF
TGCGCCAGCAGCTTGGTTGGTCCAGCGGGGCCCTCTGGGGCCAACGTCCTGACTTTC
>TRBJ2-2|16|TRBV7-3|-|-
CASSSSGLANTGELFF
TGTGCCAGCAGCTCTTCCGGACTGGCGAACACCGGGGAGCTGTTTTTT
>TRBJ1-2|13|TRBV12-3/TRBV12-4|-|-
CASSFGGGKGYTF
TGTGCCAGCAGTTTCGGGGGAGGCAAGGGCTACACCTTC
>TRBJ1-5|11|TRBV23-1|-|-
CASFYGVAQHF
TGCGCCAGCTTCTACGGGGTGGCCCAGCATTTT
>TRBJ2-1|13|TRBV2|-|-
CASSVSRGDEQFF
TGTGCCAGCAGTGTCAGCAGGGGCGATGAGCAGTTCTTC
>TRBJ2-3|13|TRBV7-9|once|-
CASSPPVTDTQYF
TGTGCCAGCAGCCCCCCCGTGACAGATACGCAGTATTTT
>TRBJ2-1|13|TRBV5-6|-|-
CASSRDRGDEQFF
TGTGCCAGCAGCCGGGACCGCGGGGATGAGCAGTTCTTC
>TRBJ1-1|13|TRBV5-4|once|-
CASSLEGAGRAFF
TGTGCCAGCAGCTTGGAAGGGGCGGGAAGGGCTTTCTTT
>TRBJ2-1|13|TRBV6-6|few|TRBD2
CASNLAEYNEQFF
TGTGCCAGCAACCTAGCGGAGTACAATGAGCAGTTCTTC
>TRBJ2-7|12|TRBV7-9|-|-
CASSRQSYEQYF
TGTGCCAGCAGCCGACAGTCCTACGAGCAGTACTTC
>TRBJ2-2|13|TRBV19|-|-
CATGTTPPGELFF
TGTGCCACCGGGACAACTCCCCCCGGGGAGCTGTTTTTT
>TRBJ2-1|19|TRBV19|-|TRBD2
CASSIRPGTSGRINNEQFF
TGTGCCAGTAGTATAAGGCCCGGGACTAGCGGGAGGATCAACAATGAGCAGTTCTTC
>TRBJ1-1|14|TRBV11-2|-|-
CASSPRRGNTEAFF
TGTGCCAGCAGTCCGAGGAGGGGGAACACTGAAGCTTTCTTT
>TRBJ1-1|13|TRBV6-5|-|-
CASSRQMNTEAFF
TGTGCCAGCAGTCGACAGATGAACACTGAAGCTTTCTTT
>TRBJ2-6|14|TRBV3-1/TRBV3-2|-|-
CASSGHSGANVLTF
TGTGCCAGCAGCGGCCACTCTGGGGCCAACGTCCTGACTTTC
>TRBJ2-7|12|TRBV5-5|-|-
CASSSSSYEQYF
TGTGCCAGCAGCTCCAGTTCCTACGAGCAGTACTTC
>TRBJ1-2|13|TRBV5-6|-|-
CASSFWGLYGYTF
TGTGCCAGCAGCTTCTGGGGGCTCTATGGCTACACCTTC
>TRBJ1-5|12|TRBV27|-|-
CASRERNQPQHF
TGTGCCAGCAGAGAGAGGAATCAGCCCCAGCATTTT
>TRBJ1-1|12|TRBV29-1|once|TRBD1
CSVQGGGTEAFF
TGCAGCGTCCAGGGGGGTGGTACTGAAGCTTTCTTT
>TRBJ1-6|15|TRBV6-2/TRBV6-3|-|-
CASSYRGGMHSPLHF
TGTGCCAGCAGTTACCGGGGGGGTATGCATTCACCCCTCCACTTT
>TRBJ1-6|16|TRBV19|-|TRBD1
CASTSYVGQGVSPLHF
TGTGCCAGTACTTCCTATGTCGGACAGGGAGTTTCACCCCTCCACTTT
>TRBJ1-2|13|TRBV2|-|TRBD1
CAILRDSNYGYTF
TGTGCCATTTTAAGGGACAGTAACTATGGCTACACCTTC
>TRBJ1-5|13|TRBV6-6|-|-
CASMTGSNQPQHF
TGTGCCAGCATGACAGGAAGCAATCAGCCCCAGCATTTT
>TRBJ2-7|18|TRBV5-1|-|TRBD2
CASSHTSGTSGGFNEQYF
TGCGCCAGCAGCCATACCTCCGGGACTAGCGGGGGGTTCAACGAGCAGTACTTC
>TRBJ1-4|15|TRBV27|-|-
CASSSKAGLNEKLFF
TGTGCCAGCAGTTCCAAGGCGGGGTTGAATGAAAAACTGTTTTTT
>TRBJ1-5|13|TRBV29-1|-|-
CSVGTVPNQPQHF
TGCAGCGTTGGGACAGTCCCTAATCAGCCCCAGCATTTT
>TRBJ2-5|13|TRBV27|-|TRBD1
CASPGQHQETQYF
TGTGCCAGCCCGGGACAGCATCAAGAGACCCAGTACTTC
>TRBJ1-4|12|TRBV28|-|TRBD1
CASSPLTGTLFF
TGTGCCAGCAGTCCCCTGACAGGGACACTGTTTTTT
>TRBJ1-6|14|TRBV2|once|-
CASSTQGPNSPLHF
TGTGCCAGCAGTACACAGGGACCTAATTCACCCCTCCACTTT
>TRBJ1-1|15|TRBV3-1/TRBV3-2|-|TRBD1
CASSQHDRVNTEAFF
TGTGCCAGCAGCCAACACGACAGGGTGAACACTGAAGCTTTCTTT
>TRBJ2-5|14|TRBV9|-|-
CASSPRQEEETQYF
TGTGCCAGCAGCCCCCGACAGGAAGAAGAGACCCAGTACTTC
>TRBJ2-5|16|TRBV24-1|-|TRBD2
CATSAAAGGPRETQYF
TGTGCCACCAGTGCGGCGGCGGGAGGGCCTCGGGAGACCCAGTACTTC
>TRBJ2-4|13|TRBV7-9|-|-
CASSLWGENIQYF
TGTGCCAGCAGCTTATGGGGGGAAAACATTCAGTACTTC
>TRBJ2-1|14|TRBV2|-|-
CASGVDLAYNEQFF
TGTGCCAGCGGGGTGGACTTAGCATACAATGAGCAGTTCTTC
>TRBJ1-1|13|TRBV6-5|-|-
CASCLGMNTEAFF
TGTGCCAGCTGCCTTGGCATGAACACTGAAGCTTTCTTT
>TRBJ1-2|14|TRBV9|-|-
CASSVVGESYGYTF
TGTGCCAGCAGCGTTGTCGGGGAAAGCTATGGCTACACCTTC
>TRBJ1-6|14|TRBV19|-|-
CASTRGDPGSPLHF
TGTGCCAGTACCCGGGGGGACCCTGGGTCACCCCTCCACTTT
>TRBJ2-2|15|TRBV24-1|-|TRBD1
CATEPGQLNTGELFF
TGTGCCACGGAGCCGGGACAGTTGAACACCGGGGAGCTGTTTTTT